This T cell receptor beta chain appears in the sequencing data of a study of PD-L1 blockade in urothelial cancer. The time point denotes: pretreatment peripheral blood. V lost 4 bases and J lost 4; bases outside the gene matches: 12. The CDR3 has 17 residues. Per germline, CDR1 SGDLS and CDR2 YYNGEE. TCRdb's table, derived via immunoSEQ multiplex PCR, lists solely in-frame clones and lacks some. The data contain fewer than 50,000 clones, approximately 90% of them singletons. The chain joins TRBV9 to TRBJ2-3; 10 nucleotides match TRBD2. The sequencing here drew on PBMCs, taken around atezolizumab (anti-PD-L1) treatment. The sequence was obtained from a donor aged 40 or over with urothelial cancer. In DNA, the CDR3 is TGTGCCAGCAGCCCCCACGGACTAGCGGACACCTCAGATACGCAGTATTTT. As protein: CASSPHGLADTSDTQYF.